This TCR beta chain originates from a study of blood T cell repertoires in COVID-19. Study-wide context: The cDNA or gDNA used as material had been derived from T cells, B-cell-depleted T cells, or PBMCs.

Data came from immunoSEQ multiplex PCR; TCRdb stores just in-frame clones and leaves some out. This sample has 150,000 to 200,000 clones, with 81% found just once. In germline, CDR1 is KGHSH, CDR2 LQKENI. The V end lost 4 bases, the J end lost 4 bases, and 10 bases lay between the germline ends. This CDR3 contains 13 residues. The chain employs TRBV18 and TRBJ1-2; D ambiguous. Source material: peripheral blood. This clonotype was sampled from a woman of 80 years or more with COVID-19, enrolled during active disease. The CDR3 bases are TGTGCCAGCTCACGATCAGGTTCCTATGGCTACACCTTC. Its translation is CASSRSGSYGYTF.